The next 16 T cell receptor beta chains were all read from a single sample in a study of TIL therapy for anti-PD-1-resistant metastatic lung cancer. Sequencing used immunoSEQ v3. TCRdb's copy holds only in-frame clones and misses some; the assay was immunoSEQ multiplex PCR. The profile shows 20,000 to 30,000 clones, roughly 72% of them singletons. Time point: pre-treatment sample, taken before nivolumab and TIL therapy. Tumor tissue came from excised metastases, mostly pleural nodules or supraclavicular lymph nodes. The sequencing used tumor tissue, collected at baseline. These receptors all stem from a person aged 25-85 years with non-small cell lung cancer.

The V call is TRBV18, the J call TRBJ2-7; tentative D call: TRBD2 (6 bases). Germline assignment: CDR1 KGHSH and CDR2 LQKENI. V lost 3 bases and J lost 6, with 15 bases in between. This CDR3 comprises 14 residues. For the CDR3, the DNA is TGTGCCAGCTCACCTATATTCGTGGGAGGCGAGCAGTACTTC. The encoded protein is CASSPIFVGGEQYF.

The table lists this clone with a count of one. The CDR3, as DNA: TGTGCCAGCAGCCCTCAGGGCTGGGGTGAGCAGTACTTC. Its protein is CASSPQGWGEQYF. J is TRBJ2-7 and V is TRBV9, with D perhaps TRBD1 (5 bases). The length of the CDR3 is 13 residues. The V gene lost 4 bases and the J gene lost 7 bases, with 15 bases spanning the gap. CDR1 is SGDLS, CDR2 YYNGEE, per germline.

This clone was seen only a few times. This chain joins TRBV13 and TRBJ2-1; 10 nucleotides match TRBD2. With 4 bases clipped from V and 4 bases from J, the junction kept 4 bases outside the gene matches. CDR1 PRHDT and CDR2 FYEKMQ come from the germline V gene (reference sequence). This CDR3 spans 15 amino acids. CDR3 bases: TGTGCCAGCAGCTCCTTTAGCGGGGGGTACAATGAGCAGTTCTTC. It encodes CASSSFSGGYNEQFF. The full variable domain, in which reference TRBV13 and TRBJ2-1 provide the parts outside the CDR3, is AAGVIQSPRHLIKEKRETATLKCYPIPRHDTVYWYQQGPGQDPQFLISFYEKMQSDKGSIPDRFSAQQFSDYHSELNMSSLELGDSALYFCASSSFSGGYNEQFFGPGTRLTVL.

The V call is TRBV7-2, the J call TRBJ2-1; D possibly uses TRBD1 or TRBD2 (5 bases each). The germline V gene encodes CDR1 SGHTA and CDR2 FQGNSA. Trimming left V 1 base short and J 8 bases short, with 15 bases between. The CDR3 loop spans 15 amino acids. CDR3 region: CASSLVSTGTHEQFF. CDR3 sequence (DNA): TGTGCCAGCAGCTTAGTATCTACGGGGACCCATGAGCAGTTCTTC.

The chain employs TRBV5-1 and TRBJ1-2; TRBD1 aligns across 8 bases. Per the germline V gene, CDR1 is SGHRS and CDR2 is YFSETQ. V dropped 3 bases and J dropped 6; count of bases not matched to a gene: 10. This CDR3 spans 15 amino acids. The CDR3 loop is CASSSGGTGVDGYTF. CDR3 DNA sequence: TGCGCCAGCAGCTCCGGCGGGACAGGAGTGGATGGCTACACCTTC.

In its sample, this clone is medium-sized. The CDR3 coding sequence is TGTGCCAGCAGTTCTAGCGGGGGGGCCGATGAGCAGTTCTTC. This translates into CASSSSGGADEQFF. The chain couples TRBV6-4 to TRBJ2-1, with 12 bases fitting TRBD2. The V segment lost 5 bases and the J segment 8 bases; nucleotides outside the gene matches: 4. The CDR3 covers 14 residues. Per germline, CDR1 MRHNA and CDR2 SNTAGT.

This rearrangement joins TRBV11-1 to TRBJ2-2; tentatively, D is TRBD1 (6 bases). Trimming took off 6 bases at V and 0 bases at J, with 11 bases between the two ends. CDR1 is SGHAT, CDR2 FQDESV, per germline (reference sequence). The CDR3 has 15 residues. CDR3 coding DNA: TGTGCCAGCAGAGAACAGGGTACGAACACCGGGGAGCTGTTTTTT. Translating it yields CASREQGTNTGELFF. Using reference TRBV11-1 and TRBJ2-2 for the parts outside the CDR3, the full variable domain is EAEVAQSPRYKITEKSQAVAFWCDPISGHATLYWYRQILGQGPELLVQFQDESVVDDSQLPKDRFSAERLKGVDSTLKIQPAELGDSAMYLCASREQGTNTGELFFGEGSRLTVL.

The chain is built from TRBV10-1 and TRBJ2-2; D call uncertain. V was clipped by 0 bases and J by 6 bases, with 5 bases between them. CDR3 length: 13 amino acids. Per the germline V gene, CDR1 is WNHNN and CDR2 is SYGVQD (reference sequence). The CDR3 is CASSESTPGELFF. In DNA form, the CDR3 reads TGCGCCAGCAGTGAGTCGACCCCCGGGGAGCTGTTTTTT.

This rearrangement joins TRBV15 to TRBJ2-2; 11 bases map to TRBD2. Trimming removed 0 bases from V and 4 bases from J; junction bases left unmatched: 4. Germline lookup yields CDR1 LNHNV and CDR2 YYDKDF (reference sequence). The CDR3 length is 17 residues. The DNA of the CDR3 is TGTGCCACCAGCAGAGAGTCTAGCGGGGGGTCCACCGGGGAGCTGTTTTTT. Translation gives CATSRESSGGSTGELFF.

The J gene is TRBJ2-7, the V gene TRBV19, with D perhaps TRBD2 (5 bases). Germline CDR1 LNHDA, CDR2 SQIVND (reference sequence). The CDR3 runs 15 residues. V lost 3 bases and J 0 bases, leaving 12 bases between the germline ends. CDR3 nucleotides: TGTGCCAGTAGTATCTCGGACTCCAGCTCCTACGAGCAGTACTTC. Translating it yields CASSISDSSSYEQYF.

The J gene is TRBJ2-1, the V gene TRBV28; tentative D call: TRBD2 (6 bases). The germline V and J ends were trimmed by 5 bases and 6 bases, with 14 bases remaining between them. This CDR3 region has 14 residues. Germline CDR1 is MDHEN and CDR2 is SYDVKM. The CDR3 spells CASSPSLAANEQFF. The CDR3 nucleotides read TGTGCCAGCAGTCCCAGTTTAGCGGCCAATGAGCAGTTCTTC. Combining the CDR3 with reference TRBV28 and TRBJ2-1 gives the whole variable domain DVKVTQSSRYLVKRTGEKVFLECVQDMDHENMFWYRQDPGLGLRLIYFSYDVKMKEKGDIPEGYSVSREKKERFSLILESASTNQTSMYLCASSPSLAANEQFFGPGTRLTVL.

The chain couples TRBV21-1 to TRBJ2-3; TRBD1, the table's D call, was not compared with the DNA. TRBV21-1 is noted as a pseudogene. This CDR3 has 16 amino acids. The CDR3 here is CASSKVGGPRTDTQYF. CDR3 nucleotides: TGTGCCAGCAGCAAAGTAGGGGGACCCCGCACAGATACGCAGTATTTT.

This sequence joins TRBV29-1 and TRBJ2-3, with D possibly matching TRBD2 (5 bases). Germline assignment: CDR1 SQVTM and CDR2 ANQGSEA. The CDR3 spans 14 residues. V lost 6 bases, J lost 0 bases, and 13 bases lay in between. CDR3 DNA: TGCAGCGTGGTAGCGTTCTATAGCACAGATACGCAGTATTTT. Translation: CSVVAFYSTDTQYF.

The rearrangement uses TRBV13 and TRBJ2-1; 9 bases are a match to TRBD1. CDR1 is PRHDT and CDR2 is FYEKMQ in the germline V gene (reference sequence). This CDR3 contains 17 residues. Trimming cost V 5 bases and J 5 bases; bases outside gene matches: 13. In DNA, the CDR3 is TGTGCCAGCAGCCTCCGCCCGCCGGGACAGGGAGACAATGAGCAGTTCTTC. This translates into CASSLRPPGQGDNEQFF.

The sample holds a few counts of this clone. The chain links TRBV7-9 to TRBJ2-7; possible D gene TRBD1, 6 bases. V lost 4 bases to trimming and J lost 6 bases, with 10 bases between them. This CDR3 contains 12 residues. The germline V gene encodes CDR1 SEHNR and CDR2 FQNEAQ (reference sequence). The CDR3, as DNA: TGTGCCAGCAGCTCCCCAGGGGCCGAGCAGTACTTC. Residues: CASSSPGAEQYF.

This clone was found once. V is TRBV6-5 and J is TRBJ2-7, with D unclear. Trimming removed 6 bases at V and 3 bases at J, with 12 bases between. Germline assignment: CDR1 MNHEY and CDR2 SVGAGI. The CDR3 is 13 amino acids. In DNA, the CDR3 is TGTGCCAGCAGCTTAGGCCTCGGCTACGAGCAGTACTTC. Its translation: CASSLGLGYEQYF.